Listed below are T cell receptor beta chains from one sample, sequenced in a study of OX40 agonist ivuxolimab in advanced cancers. Produced via immunoSEQ multiplex PCR; TCRdb's table is partial and in-frame only. Altogether roughly 75,000 clones are present, 70% to 90% being singletons, with the ten largest covering about an eighth. Sequenced here: CD4+ or CD8+ T cells sorted from blood, sampled in a trial of the OX40 agonist ivuxolimab. These receptors all come from an adult with an advanced solid tumor such as melanoma, head and neck, liver or kidney cancer. CDR3s include the opening cysteine and the closing phenylalanine or tryptophan. The D gene is left open where the match is weak. Size values are once, few and many counts, or a class for expanded clones, and some rows have none.

>TRBV4-1|-|TRBJ1-5|-
CASSSDSFISNQPQHF
TGCGCCAGCAGTTCGGACAGTTTCATTAGCAATCAGCCCCAGCATTTT
>TRBV19|-|TRBJ1-4|-
CASSEDRRETNEKLFF
TGTGCCAGTAGTGAGGACAGACGAGAGACTAATGAAAAACTGTTTTTT
>TRBV19|-|TRBJ2-7|-
CASSIGLSYEQYF
TGTGCCAGTAGTATAGGCCTATCCTACGAGCAGTACTTC
>TRBV5-4|-|TRBJ2-1|-
CASSYGESDEQFF
TGTGCCAGCAGCTACGGGGAGTCGGATGAGCAGTTCTTC
>TRBV10-1|-|TRBJ1-1|-
CASSESSQGNTEAFF
TGCGCCAGCAGTGAGTCCAGCCAGGGGAACACTGAAGCTTTCTTT
>TRBV19|TRBD2|TRBJ2-5|-
CASSMGGIETQYF
TGTGCCAGTAGTATGGGGGGGATAGAGACCCAGTACTTC
>TRBV4-1|TRBD1|TRBJ1-1|once
CASSQRTGQMNTEAFF
TGCGCCAGCAGCCAAAGGACAGGGCAAATGAACACTGAAGCTTTCTTT
>TRBV14|-|TRBJ2-1|-
CASSLLRMGNEQFF
TGTGCCAGCAGCCTTTTAAGGATGGGCAATGAGCAGTTCTTC
>TRBV5-1|TRBD1|TRBJ2-1|-
CASSPTGGFHNEQFF
TGCGCCAGCAGCCCGACAGGGGGCTTCCACAATGAGCAGTTCTTC
>TRBV9|-|TRBJ2-7|-
CASSVGGRGYSGVTYEQYF
TGTGCCAGCAGCGTAGGAGGCAGGGGATACAGCGGGGTAACCTACGAGCAGTACTTC
>TRBV10-2|TRBD2|TRBJ2-7|-
CASSSNQAREGEQYF
TGCGCCAGCAGTTCGAACCAGGCCAGGGAGGGCGAGCAGTACTTC
>TRBV11-2|-|TRBJ2-7|-
CASSKDAYEQYF
TGTGCCAGCAGCAAAGACGCTTACGAGCAGTACTTC
>TRBV13|TRBD2|TRBJ2-7|-
CASSPRLAGTYEQYF
TGTGCCAGCAGCCCTCGACTAGCGGGAACCTACGAGCAGTACTTC
>TRBV5-8|TRBD2|TRBJ2-7|-
CASSWGLAGEYEQYF
TGTGCCAGCAGCTGGGGACTAGCGGGTGAATACGAGCAGTACTTC
>TRBV6-5|TRBD1|TRBJ1-2|few
CASTRRTGGGYGYTF
TGTGCCAGCACTCGGCGGACAGGGGGCGGTTATGGCTACACCTTC
>TRBV28|-|TRBJ1-6|-
CASQGSSYNSPLHF
TGTGCCAGTCAGGGAAGCTCCTATAATTCACCCCTCCACTTT
>TRBV4-1|-|TRBJ1-1|-
CASSPFGMNTEAFF
TGCGCCAGCAGCCCCTTCGGGATGAACACTGAAGCTTTCTTT
>TRBV30|-|TRBJ2-7|-
CAYYRAYEQYF
TGTGCCTACTACCGGGCCTACGAGCAGTACTTC
>TRBV30|-|TRBJ1-2|-
CAWSEGRSYGYTF
TGTGCCTGGAGTGAGGGACGGAGCTATGGCTACACCTTC
>TRBV5-1|-|TRBJ2-6|-
CASSLDVSGANVLTF
TGCGCCAGCAGCTTGGACGTTTCTGGGGCCAACGTCCTGACTTTC
>TRBV30|-|TRBJ2-3|-
CAWKIGVGSTDTQYF
TGTGCCTGGAAAATCGGTGTCGGGAGCACAGATACGCAGTATTTT
>TRBV4-1|-|TRBJ1-1|-
CASSQGLLYTEAFF
TGCGCCAGCAGCCAGGGATTATTGTACACTGAAGCTTTCTTT
>TRBV12-5|TRBD2|TRBJ2-3|once
CASVASGGGDTQYF
TGTGCTAGTGTAGCTAGCGGGGGAGGAGATACGCAGTATTTT
>TRBV19|TRBD1|TRBJ2-6|-
CASSLGQGANSGANVLTF
TGTGCCAGTAGTCTAGGACAGGGGGCCAACTCTGGGGCCAACGTCCTGACTTTC
>TRBV2|TRBD1|TRBJ2-7|once
CASSETIGTAAKNYEQYF
TGTGCCAGCAGTGAAACTATCGGGACAGCCGCTAAGAACTACGAGCAGTACTTC
>TRBV19|TRBD2|TRBJ2-1|once
CASSIGTRNNEQFF
TGTGCCAGTAGTATCGGGACTAGAAACAATGAGCAGTTCTTC
>TRBV5-6|-|TRBJ2-3|-
CASSPWLLATDTQYF
TGTGCCAGCAGTCCATGGTTGCTAGCGACAGATACGCAGTATTTT
>TRBV30|-|TRBJ1-2|few
CAWSVSGDYGYTF
TGTGCCTGGAGTGTTTCGGGTGACTATGGCTACACCTTC
>TRBV5-1|TRBD1|TRBJ2-3|-
CASSGGQGADTQYF
TGCGCCAGCAGCGGTGGACAGGGAGCAGATACGCAGTATTTT
>TRBV4-1|-|TRBJ2-7|-
CASSTRDGDSYEQYF
TGCGCCAGCAGCACCCGGGACGGAGACTCCTACGAGCAGTACTTC
>TRBV29-1|TRBD1|TRBJ2-7|-
CSVAGTGAAYEQYF
TGCAGCGTTGCCGGGACAGGGGCGGCCTACGAGCAGTACTTC
>TRBV7-9|-|TRBJ2-5|once
CASSVLLETQYF
TGTGCCAGCAGCGTCTTGTTGGAGACCCAGTACTTC
>TRBV29-1|-|TRBJ2-7|-
CSVAPTGYEQYF
TGCAGCGTTGCACCTACAGGGTACGAGCAGTACTTC
>TRBV2|-|TRBJ1-6|-
CASSEGGSSPLHF
TGTGCCAGCAGTGAAGGCGGGAGTTCACCCCTCCACTTT
>TRBV13|-|TRBJ1-5|-
CASSLGQGSNQPQHF
TGTGCCAGCAGCTTAGGACAGGGTAGCAATCAGCCCCAGCATTTT
>TRBV7-9|TRBD2|TRBJ2-7|-
CASSQGPTSGRTEQYF
TGTGCCAGCAGCCAAGGCCCGACTAGCGGGAGGACTGAGCAGTACTTC
>TRBV28|-|TRBJ2-7|-
CASSLAPPGYEQYF
TGTGCCAGCAGTTTAGCCCCTCCCGGCTACGAGCAGTACTTC
>TRBV28|-|TRBJ2-7|-
CATSTTSYEQYF
TGTGCCACCTCGACTACCTCCTACGAGCAGTACTTC
>TRBV2|-|TRBJ1-5|-
CASSESETAFTYSNQPQHF
TGTGCCAGCAGTGAATCCGAGACAGCTTTTACTTATAGCAATCAGCCCCAGCATTTT
>TRBV6-5|-|TRBJ1-1|-
CASSYSGGRFISEAFF
TGTGCCAGCAGTTACTCGGGGGGACGGTTCATCTCTGAAGCTTTCTTT